The present T cell receptor (beta chain) was sequenced within a study of brain T cells in children with intractable seizures. The protocol was immunoSEQ multiplex PCR, while the TCRdb copy is restricted to in-frame clones and leaves out a portion. The sample lists 110,000 or so clones; approximately 94% were seen once. CDR1 LGHNA and CDR2 YSLEER come from the germline V gene. The CDR3 loop spans 18 amino acids. J was trimmed by 6 bases and V by 0 bases; bases with no gene match: 15. Sequencing was limited to surgery cases with top T cell transcript signatures in brain tissue. This chain links TRBV4-3 with TRBJ2-3, with 7 bases aligning to TRBD2. The TCR was taken from a boy in the first two years of life with hemimegalencephaly and intractable seizures. The sequenced sample was peripheral blood, obtained at surgery. The CDR3 sequence: CASSQDEDGRRLPDTQYF. CDR3 nucleotide sequence: TGCGCCAGCAGCCAAGATGAGGACGGGAGGCGGCTACCCGATACGCAGTATTTT.